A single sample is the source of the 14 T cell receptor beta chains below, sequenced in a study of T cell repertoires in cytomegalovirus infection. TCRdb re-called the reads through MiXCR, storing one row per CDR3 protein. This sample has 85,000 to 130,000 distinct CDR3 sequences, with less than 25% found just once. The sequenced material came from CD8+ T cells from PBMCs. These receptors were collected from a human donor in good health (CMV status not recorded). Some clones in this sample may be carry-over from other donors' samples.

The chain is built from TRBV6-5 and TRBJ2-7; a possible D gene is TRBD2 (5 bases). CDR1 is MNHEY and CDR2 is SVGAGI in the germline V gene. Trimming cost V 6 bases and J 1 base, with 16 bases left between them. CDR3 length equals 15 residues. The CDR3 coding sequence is TGTGCCAGCAGGACCTGGACGGGAATTTCCTACGAGCAGTACTTC. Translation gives CASRTWTGISYEQYF.

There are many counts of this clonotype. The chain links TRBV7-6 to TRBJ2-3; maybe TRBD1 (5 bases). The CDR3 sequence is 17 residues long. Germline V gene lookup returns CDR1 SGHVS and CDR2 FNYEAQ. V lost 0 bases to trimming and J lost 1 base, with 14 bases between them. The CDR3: CASSLARIWGGTDTQYF. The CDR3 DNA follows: TGTGCCAGCAGCTTAGCGCGTATCTGGGGCGGCACAGATACGCAGTATTTT. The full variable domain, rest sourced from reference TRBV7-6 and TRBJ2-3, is GAGVSQSPRYKVTKRGQDVALRCDPISGHVSLYWYRQALGQGPEFLTYFNYEAQQDKSGLPNDRFSAERPEGSISTLTIQRTEQRDSAMYRCASSLARIWGGTDTQYFGPGTRLTVL.

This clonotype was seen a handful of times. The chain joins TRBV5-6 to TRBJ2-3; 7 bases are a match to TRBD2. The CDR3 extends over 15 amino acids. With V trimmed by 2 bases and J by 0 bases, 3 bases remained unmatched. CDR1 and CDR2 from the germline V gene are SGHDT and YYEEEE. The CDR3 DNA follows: TGTGCCAGCAGCTTCGGGACTACTAGCACAGATACGCAGTATTTT. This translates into CASSFGTTSTDTQYF.

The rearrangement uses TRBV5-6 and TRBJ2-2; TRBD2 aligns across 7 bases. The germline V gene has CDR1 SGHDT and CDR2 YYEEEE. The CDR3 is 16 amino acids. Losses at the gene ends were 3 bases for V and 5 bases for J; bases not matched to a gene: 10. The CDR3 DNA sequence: TGTGCCAGCAGCTCCGCGGGAGTGCGGGGAACCGGGGAGCTGTTTTTT. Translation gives CASSSAGVRGTGELFF.

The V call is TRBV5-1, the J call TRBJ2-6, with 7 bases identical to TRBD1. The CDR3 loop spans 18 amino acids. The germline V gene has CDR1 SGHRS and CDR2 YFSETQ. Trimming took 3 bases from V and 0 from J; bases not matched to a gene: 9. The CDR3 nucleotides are TGCGCCAGCAGCTATACAGGGGCCGCTAGCTCTGGGGCCAACGTCCTGACTTTC. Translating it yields CASSYTGAASSGANVLTF.

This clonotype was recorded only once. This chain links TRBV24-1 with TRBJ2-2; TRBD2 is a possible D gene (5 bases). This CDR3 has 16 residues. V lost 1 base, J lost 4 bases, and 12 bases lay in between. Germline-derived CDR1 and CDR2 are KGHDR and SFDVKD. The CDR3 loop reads CATSDFWQAGTGELFF. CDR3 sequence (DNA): TGTGCCACCAGTGATTTTTGGCAGGCGGGCACCGGGGAGCTGTTTTTT.

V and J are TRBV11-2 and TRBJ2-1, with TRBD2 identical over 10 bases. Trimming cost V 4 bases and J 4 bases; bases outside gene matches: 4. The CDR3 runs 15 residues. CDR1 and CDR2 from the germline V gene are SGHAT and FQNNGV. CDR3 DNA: TGTGCCAGCAGCTCCCTAGCGGGGGAATACAATGAGCAGTTCTTC. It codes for CASSSLAGEYNEQFF.

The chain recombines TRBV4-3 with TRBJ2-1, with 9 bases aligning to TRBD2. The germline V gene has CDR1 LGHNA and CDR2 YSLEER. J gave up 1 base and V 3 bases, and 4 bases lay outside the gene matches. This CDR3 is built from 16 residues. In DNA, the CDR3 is TGCGCCAGCAGCCAGGCTAGCGGGAAGTCCTACAATGAGCAGTTCTTC. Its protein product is CASSQASGKSYNEQFF.

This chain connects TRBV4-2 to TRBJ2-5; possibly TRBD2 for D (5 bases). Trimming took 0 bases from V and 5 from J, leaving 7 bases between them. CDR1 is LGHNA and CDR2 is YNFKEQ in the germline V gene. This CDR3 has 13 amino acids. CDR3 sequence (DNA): TGTGCCAGCAGCCAAGAACAGCGGGAGACCCAGTACTTC. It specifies CASSQEQRETQYF.

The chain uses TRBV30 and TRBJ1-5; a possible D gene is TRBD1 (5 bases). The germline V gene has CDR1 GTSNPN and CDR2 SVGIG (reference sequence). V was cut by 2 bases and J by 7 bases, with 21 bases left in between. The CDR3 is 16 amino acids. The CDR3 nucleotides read TGTGCCTGGAGTTCGTCCCGCGGGTCGGGACGACAGCCCCAGCATTTT. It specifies CAWSSSRGSGRQPQHF.

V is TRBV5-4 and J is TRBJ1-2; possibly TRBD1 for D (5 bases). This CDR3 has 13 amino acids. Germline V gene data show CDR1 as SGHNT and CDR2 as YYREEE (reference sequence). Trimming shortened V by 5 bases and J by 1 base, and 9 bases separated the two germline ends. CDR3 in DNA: TGTGCCAGCAGACCCGACAGTAACTATGGCTACACCTTC. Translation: CASRPDSNYGYTF.

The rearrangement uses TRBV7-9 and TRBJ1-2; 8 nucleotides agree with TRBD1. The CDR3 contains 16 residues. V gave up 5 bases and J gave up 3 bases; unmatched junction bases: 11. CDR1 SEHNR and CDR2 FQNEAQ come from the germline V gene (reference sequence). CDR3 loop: CASSPGPTGVDYGYTF. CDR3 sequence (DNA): TGTGCCAGCAGCCCGGGTCCGACAGGGGTCGACTATGGCTACACCTTC.

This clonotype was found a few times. The CDR3 region has the DNA TGTGCCAGCAGCCCGGGACAGGGGTCCACCACAGATACGCAGTATTTT. Translating gives CASSPGQGSTTDTQYF. The chain has TRBV7-9 and TRBJ2-3; 10 bases fit TRBD1. With 5 bases clipped from V and 2 bases from J, the junction kept 7 bases outside the gene matches. The CDR3 totals 16 residues. The germline V gene has CDR1 SEHNR and CDR2 FQNEAQ (reference sequence).

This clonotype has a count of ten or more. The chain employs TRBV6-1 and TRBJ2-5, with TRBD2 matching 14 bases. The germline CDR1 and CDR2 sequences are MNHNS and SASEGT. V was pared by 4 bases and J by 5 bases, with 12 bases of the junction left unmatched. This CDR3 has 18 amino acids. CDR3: CASSASTPGLAGDETQYF. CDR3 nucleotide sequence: TGTGCCAGCAGTGCATCCACTCCGGGACTAGCGGGAGACGAGACCCAGTACTTC.